This T cell receptor (beta chain) came from a study of shared clonotypes between healthy human individuals. Points from the study as a whole: Naive subsets usually exceeded memory subsets in estimated richness.

TCRdb's table, derived via immunoSEQ multiplex PCR, lists solely in-frame clones and lacks some. The sample lists about 1.1 million clones, 77% seen once, with more than 0.85% in the top ten. This CDR3 has 11 amino acids. Germline V gene sequence: CDR1 MDHEN, CDR2 SYDVKM. V lost 10 bases and J lost 5, with 11 bases in between. Details on this clone: Its antigen is as yet unknown.

The chain couples TRBV28 to TRBJ1-1; D not certain. The sample comprised memory CD4+ T cells from PBMCs. Subset specified: CD45RA-negative fraction. This sequence was found in a man aged 18 to 30 in good health. Some clones in this sample may be carry-over from other donors' samples. The CDR3 coding sequence is TGTGCCATCCGTAGTCGTACTGAAGCTTTCTTT. It translates to CAIRSRTEAFF.